Listed here is a single T cell receptor (beta chain). TCRdb's table, derived via immunoSEQ multiplex PCR, lists solely in-frame clones and lacks some. The repertoire consists of about 2 million clones, with about 95% occurring once and the leading ten covering more than 0.95%. CD45RO-negative, CCR7-selected cells formed the naive CD8 fraction, which excluded terminally differentiated effector memory CD45RA+ cells. All of the donors resided in Nashville, Tennessee, and each was a Caucasian adult. This entry comes from a study of shared clonotypes between healthy human individuals. CDR1 is SQVTM, CDR2 ANQGSEA, per germline. The CDR3 totals 13 residues. The V gene lost 4 bases and the J gene lost 0 bases, with 10 bases spanning the gap.

This sequence was found in a man aged 18 to 30 in good health. V and J are TRBV29-1 and TRBJ2-7; possible D gene TRBD2, 5 bases. The material sequenced was naive CD8+ T cells sorted from blood. The CDR3 region has the DNA TGCAGCGTTGGGCTAGCCCTCTCCTACGAGCAGTACTTC. It translates to CSVGLALSYEQYF.